A selection of T cell receptor beta chains follows, all from one sample in a study of long-term antiretroviral therapy in people with HIV. The data were produced by immunoSEQ multiplex PCR, yet TCRdb's version contains in-frame clones alone and is incomplete. The data hold under 25,000 clones, with roughly 80% observed a single time. The sequencing used unsorted PBMCs, collected 0.5 years before starting antiretroviral therapy. These receptors were taken from a young man with HIV. The CDR3 runs from the conserved cysteine through the conserved F or W. D genes are given only for firm matches. Some rows have no size entry. The others give once, few or many, or a class for an expanded clone.

j_gene: TRBJ2-7; v_gene: TRBV11-2; d_gene: NA; abundance: NA; CDR3nt: TGTGCCAGCAGCTTAGGAGGTCAGGGCCCCGTCTACGAGCAGTACTTC; CDR3aa: CASSLGGQGPVYEQYF
j_gene: TRBJ1-2; v_gene: TRBV5-6; d_gene: NA; abundance: NA; CDR3nt: TGTGCCAGCAGCTTGGGAGTGGTAAAGCTCTTCTATATAAACTATGGCTACACCTTC; CDR3aa: CASSLGVVKLFYINYGYTF
j_gene: TRBJ2-5; v_gene: TRBV5-6; d_gene: NA; abundance: NA; CDR3nt: TGTGCCAGCAGCCGCAACCCGGACAGCCAAGAGACCCAGTACTTC; CDR3aa: CASSRNPDSQETQYF
j_gene: TRBJ1-1; v_gene: TRBV5-1; d_gene: NA; abundance: medium-sized; CDR3nt: TGCGCCAGCAGCTTCGACGACGTTGAAGCTTTCTTT; CDR3aa: CASSFDDVEAFF
j_gene: TRBJ1-2; v_gene: TRBV5-4; d_gene: NA; abundance: NA; CDR3nt: TGTGCCAGCAGCTTGGACGGGAGCTCAGACTATGGCTACACCTTC; CDR3aa: CASSLDGSSDYGYTF
j_gene: TRBJ2-3; v_gene: TRBV7-6; d_gene: TRBD2; abundance: NA; CDR3nt: TGTGCCAGCAGCCCAAGACTAGCGGGGGGGCGTGGCACAGATACGCAGTATTTT; CDR3aa: CASSPRLAGGRGTDTQYF
j_gene: TRBJ1-1; v_gene: TRBV6-5; d_gene: TRBD1; abundance: NA; CDR3nt: TGTGCCAGCAGTCAAACAGGGGTGGGCACTGAAGCTTTCTTT; CDR3aa: CASSQTGVGTEAFF
j_gene: TRBJ1-1; v_gene: TRBV12-5; d_gene: TRBD1; abundance: NA; CDR3nt: TGTGCTAGTGGGCGCGACAGGGCCCAAGTGAACACTGAAGCTTTCTTT; CDR3aa: CASGRDRAQVNTEAFF
j_gene: TRBJ1-1; v_gene: TRBV7-2; d_gene: NA; abundance: NA; CDR3nt: TGTGCCAGCAGCTTAGCAAGGGGGGCGAGGACTGAAGCTTTCTTT; CDR3aa: CASSLARGARTEAFF
j_gene: TRBJ1-1; v_gene: TRBV5-1; d_gene: TRBD1; abundance: NA; CDR3nt: TGCGCCAGCAGCTTCAAGGAGGGGGCTTTTGAAGCTTTCTTT; CDR3aa: CASSFKEGAFEAFF
j_gene: TRBJ2-1; v_gene: TRBV10-1; d_gene: NA; abundance: NA; CDR3nt: TGCGCCAGCAGTGTGACAACTTACAATGAGCAGTTCTTC; CDR3aa: CASSVTTYNEQFF
j_gene: TRBJ1-3; v_gene: TRBV7-9; d_gene: NA; abundance: NA; CDR3nt: TGTGCCAGCAGCTTTCCGGACACCGAATTATACTCTGGAAACACCATATATTTT; CDR3aa: CASSFPDTELYSGNTIYF
j_gene: TRBJ1-1; v_gene: TRBV6-5; d_gene: NA; abundance: NA; CDR3nt: TGTGCCAGCAGTTACATGGGGCCCGGGTGGACTGAAGCTTTCTTT; CDR3aa: CASSYMGPGWTEAFF
j_gene: TRBJ2-7; v_gene: TRBV18; d_gene: NA; abundance: NA; CDR3nt: TGTGCCAGCTCACCGGACTCCTACGAGCAGTACTTC; CDR3aa: CASSPDSYEQYF
j_gene: TRBJ1-2; v_gene: TRBV15; d_gene: NA; abundance: NA; CDR3nt: TGTGCCACCAGCAGAGATCTGGGTTTCGACGGAGTTTCCAATGGCTACACCTTC; CDR3aa: CATSRDLGFDGVSNGYTF
j_gene: TRBJ1-1; v_gene: TRBV6-5; d_gene: NA; abundance: few; CDR3nt: TGTGCCAGCAGCGAGCAGGGTTCGAACACTGAAGCTTTCTTT; CDR3aa: CASSEQGSNTEAFF
j_gene: TRBJ1-1; v_gene: TRBV19; d_gene: NA; abundance: few; CDR3nt: TGTGCCAGTAGTCTGCGGACATCCATGAACACTGAAGCTTTCTTT; CDR3aa: CASSLRTSMNTEAFF
j_gene: TRBJ2-3; v_gene: TRBV2; d_gene: NA; abundance: NA; CDR3nt: TGTGCCAGCAGTGAGGGGGCGTGGGCCACAGATACGCAGTATTTT; CDR3aa: CASSEGAWATDTQYF
j_gene: TRBJ2-7; v_gene: TRBV5-8; d_gene: NA; abundance: once; CDR3nt: TGTGCCAGCAGCACTACCTCCGGGACGCCGGCCTACGAGCAGTACTTC; CDR3aa: CASSTTSGTPAYEQYF
j_gene: TRBJ2-5; v_gene: TRBV28; d_gene: NA; abundance: NA; CDR3nt: TGTGCCAGCAGTTTTGGGGACGAGAAAGAGACCCAGTACTTC; CDR3aa: CASSFGDEKETQYF
j_gene: TRBJ2-7; v_gene: TRBV19; d_gene: NA; abundance: NA; CDR3nt: TGTGCCAGTAGTCGCCCGGGGGATGAGGTGGAGCAGTACTTC; CDR3aa: CASSRPGDEVEQYF
j_gene: TRBJ2-7; v_gene: TRBV28; d_gene: NA; abundance: few; CDR3nt: TGTGCCAGCAGTACCTACGAGCAGTACTTC; CDR3aa: CASSTYEQYF
j_gene: TRBJ2-1; v_gene: TRBV4-3; d_gene: NA; abundance: NA; CDR3nt: TGCGCCAGCAGCCGAGCCTCGGGGAAGGATGAGCAGTTCTTC; CDR3aa: CASSRASGKDEQFF
j_gene: TRBJ1-1; v_gene: TRBV28; d_gene: NA; abundance: medium-sized; CDR3nt: TGTGCCAGCATCCCTTCTAGGGGACAAGGGGCTGAAGCTTTCTTT; CDR3aa: CASIPSRGQGAEAFF
j_gene: TRBJ2-2; v_gene: TRBV11-3; d_gene: TRBD1; abundance: NA; CDR3nt: TGTGCCAGCAGCCTCCAGGGGGCACCCGGGGAGCTGTTTTTT; CDR3aa: CASSLQGAPGELFF
j_gene: TRBJ2-7; v_gene: TRBV5-1; d_gene: TRBD1; abundance: NA; CDR3nt: TGCGCCAGCCTCCCCGGACCAGGGACAGGGATTTACGAGCAGTACTTC; CDR3aa: CASLPGPGTGIYEQYF
j_gene: TRBJ2-2; v_gene: TRBV27; d_gene: TRBD2; abundance: NA; CDR3nt: TGTGCCAGCACCCCCTATGCGGGAGGTCCATTGACCACCGGGGAGCTGTTTTTT; CDR3aa: CASTPYAGGPLTTGELFF
j_gene: TRBJ1-1; v_gene: TRBV7-9; d_gene: TRBD1; abundance: NA; CDR3nt: TGTGCCAGCAGCTTCCCGGGACAGGTCCTGATGAACACTGAAGCTTTCTTT; CDR3aa: CASSFPGQVLMNTEAFF
j_gene: TRBJ2-5; v_gene: TRBV5-4; d_gene: TRBD1; abundance: NA; CDR3nt: TGTGCCAGCAGCCGTAGGGACAGACAAGAGACCCAGTACTTC; CDR3aa: CASSRRDRQETQYF
j_gene: TRBJ2-1; v_gene: TRBV9; d_gene: TRBD2; abundance: NA; CDR3nt: TGTGCCAGCAGCCCCCCTAGCGGGCCAAGTGAGCAGTTCTTC; CDR3aa: CASSPPSGPSEQFF
j_gene: TRBJ2-3; v_gene: TRBV5-6; d_gene: TRBD2; abundance: NA; CDR3nt: TGTGCCAGCAGCTACGGGACTAGCGGGAGGCCCACAGATACGCAGTATTTT; CDR3aa: CASSYGTSGRPTDTQYF
j_gene: TRBJ1-5; v_gene: TRBV29-1; d_gene: NA; abundance: once; CDR3nt: TGCAGCGTTGACACCGGGAGGGGTGGCAATCAGCCCCAGCATTTT; CDR3aa: CSVDTGRGGNQPQHF
j_gene: TRBJ1-2; v_gene: TRBV27; d_gene: NA; abundance: NA; CDR3nt: TGTGCCAGCAGTCCCGCTGGGGGGTTGTATGGCTACACCTTC; CDR3aa: CASSPAGGLYGYTF
j_gene: TRBJ1-1; v_gene: TRBV20-1; d_gene: TRBD1; abundance: NA; CDR3nt: TGCAGTGCTTTACAGGGGCTTGAAGCTTTCTTT; CDR3aa: CSALQGLEAFF
j_gene: TRBJ2-1; v_gene: TRBV9; d_gene: TRBD2; abundance: NA; CDR3nt: TGTGCCAGCAGCGCAAAACCCCGGACTAGCGGGAGGGAAGAGCAGTTCTTC; CDR3aa: CASSAKPRTSGREEQFF
j_gene: TRBJ1-1; v_gene: TRBV10-3; d_gene: TRBD1; abundance: NA; CDR3nt: TGTGCCACACTCCCGCGCGGGGACAGGGGGGACGCTTTCTTT; CDR3aa: CATLPRGDRGDAFF
j_gene: TRBJ1-2; v_gene: TRBV5-4; d_gene: TRBD1; abundance: NA; CDR3nt: TGTGCCAGCAGTTCGGGACAGCGAGCTAACTATGGCTACACCTTC; CDR3aa: CASSSGQRANYGYTF
j_gene: TRBJ2-1; v_gene: TRBV11-2; d_gene: TRBD2; abundance: NA; CDR3nt: TGTGCCAGCAGCTCTATTTCTAGCGGAAGGAGGGATGAGCAGTTCTTC; CDR3aa: CASSSISSGRRDEQFF
j_gene: TRBJ1-1; v_gene: TRBV27; d_gene: TRBD1; abundance: NA; CDR3nt: TGTGCCAGCAGTTTATCGGGGGGACAGGGGAACACTGAAGCTTTCTTT; CDR3aa: CASSLSGGQGNTEAFF
j_gene: TRBJ2-3; v_gene: TRBV5-1; d_gene: NA; abundance: NA; CDR3nt: TGCGCCAGCAGCTTTCGGCGGCAAACAGATACGCAGTATTTT; CDR3aa: CASSFRRQTDTQYF
j_gene: TRBJ2-7; v_gene: TRBV9; d_gene: TRBD2; abundance: few; CDR3nt: TGTGCCAGCAGCGTAGTGGCGGGAGCGATGTCCTACGAGCAGTACTTC; CDR3aa: CASSVVAGAMSYEQYF
j_gene: TRBJ1-2; v_gene: TRBV27; d_gene: NA; abundance: few; CDR3nt: TGTGCCAGCAGTTTAGGGGGACGTGATGGCTACACCTTC; CDR3aa: CASSLGGRDGYTF
j_gene: TRBJ2-7; v_gene: TRBV4-1; d_gene: NA; abundance: NA; CDR3nt: TGCGCCAGCAGCCCCATGTCCCTGAGCCCCTACGAGCAGTACTTC; CDR3aa: CASSPMSLSPYEQYF
j_gene: TRBJ1-2; v_gene: TRBV6-4; d_gene: NA; abundance: NA; CDR3nt: TGTGCCAGCAGTGAGGGGATCCGAAGGCCCTACTATGGCTACACCTTC; CDR3aa: CASSEGIRRPYYGYTF
j_gene: TRBJ2-5; v_gene: TRBV27; d_gene: NA; abundance: once; CDR3nt: TGTGCCAGCAGTTTCGTCGGGGAAGAGACCCAGTACTTC; CDR3aa: CASSFVGEETQYF
j_gene: TRBJ2-1; v_gene: TRBV7-8; d_gene: NA; abundance: NA; CDR3nt: TGTGCCAGCAGCTTAGGCAGGTACAATGAGCAGTTCTTC; CDR3aa: CASSLGRYNEQFF
j_gene: TRBJ1-2; v_gene: TRBV5-1; d_gene: NA; abundance: NA; CDR3nt: TGCGCCAGCAGCTTTCAAAGCGGGGCGGAGGGTGGCTACACCTTC; CDR3aa: CASSFQSGAEGGYTF
j_gene: TRBJ2-7; v_gene: TRBV27; d_gene: NA; abundance: NA; CDR3nt: TGTGCCAGCAGTCCTCAGTTCCCCACTCCTTTCTACGAGCAGTACTTC; CDR3aa: CASSPQFPTPFYEQYF
j_gene: TRBJ2-7; v_gene: TRBV6-5; d_gene: NA; abundance: NA; CDR3nt: TGTGCCAGCAGTTACTCCAATGGGGTGGTCGAGCAGTACTTC; CDR3aa: CASSYSNGVVEQYF
j_gene: TRBJ2-1; v_gene: TRBV4-1; d_gene: TRBD2; abundance: NA; CDR3nt: TGCGCCAGCAGCCAAGAACTAGCGGGGGGACCCTCCTACAATGAGCAGTTCTTC; CDR3aa: CASSQELAGGPSYNEQFF
j_gene: TRBJ2-1; v_gene: TRBV27; d_gene: TRBD1; abundance: once; CDR3nt: TGTGCCAGCAGCTTGGTGGCAGGGGGCTTACACAATGAGCAGTTCTTC; CDR3aa: CASSLVAGGLHNEQFF
j_gene: TRBJ1-4; v_gene: TRBV6-6; d_gene: TRBD1; abundance: medium-sized; CDR3nt: TGTGCCAGCAGTTACTATCCGGGACAGCCAAATGAAAAACTGTTTTTT; CDR3aa: CASSYYPGQPNEKLFF
j_gene: TRBJ1-2; v_gene: TRBV27; d_gene: NA; abundance: NA; CDR3nt: TGTGCCAGCAGTTTATCCCTCAGGGTGTCTAACTATGGCTACACCTTC; CDR3aa: CASSLSLRVSNYGYTF
j_gene: TRBJ2-3; v_gene: TRBV19; d_gene: NA; abundance: once; CDR3nt: TGTGCCAGTAGTATAGGGACCGGGACCAGCACAGATACGCAGTATTTT; CDR3aa: CASSIGTGTSTDTQYF
j_gene: TRBJ2-1; v_gene: TRBV9; d_gene: NA; abundance: NA; CDR3nt: TGTGCCAGCAGCGTTTCCAACGGGTTCAATGAGCAGTTCTTC; CDR3aa: CASSVSNGFNEQFF
j_gene: TRBJ2-7; v_gene: TRBV28; d_gene: NA; abundance: NA; CDR3nt: TGTGCCAGCGGATTGAGGACGGGCTACGAGCAGTACTTC; CDR3aa: CASGLRTGYEQYF
j_gene: TRBJ2-3; v_gene: TRBV2; d_gene: TRBD1; abundance: NA; CDR3nt: TGTGCCAGCAGTGACCCGGGACAGCTCACAGATACGCAGTATTTT; CDR3aa: CASSDPGQLTDTQYF
j_gene: TRBJ2-2; v_gene: TRBV5-1; d_gene: NA; abundance: NA; CDR3nt: TGCGCCAGCAGCTCCCATCGCGGGGAGCCAAGCACCGGGGAGCTGTTTTTT; CDR3aa: CASSSHRGEPSTGELFF
j_gene: TRBJ2-3; v_gene: TRBV19; d_gene: NA; abundance: NA; CDR3nt: TGTGCCAGTTCGCCCCTGGTGATGGGTCCCATCCGCACAGATACGCAGTATTTT; CDR3aa: CASSPLVMGPIRTDTQYF
j_gene: TRBJ2-3; v_gene: TRBV5-6; d_gene: NA; abundance: once; CDR3nt: TGTGCCAGCAGCTTGGATCCAGGGGGCACAGATACGCAGTATTTT; CDR3aa: CASSLDPGGTDTQYF